These T cell receptor beta chains were read from a single sample in a study of shared clonotypes between healthy human individuals. Clones were read by immunoSEQ multiplex PCR, and TCRdb kept only the in-frame ones, dropping some. The data hold about 2 million clones, with approximately 95% observed a single time. The sequencing sample was made of naive CD8+ T cells sorted from blood. The receptors stem from a man aged 18-30 years in good health. Each CDR3 is given with its conserved first and last residue. Each record gives: CDR3 protein, CDR3 DNA, V gene, J gene, D gene, clone size. D genes are given only for firm matches. Expanded clones get a size class; other rows say once, few or many, or leave the size out.

CDR3: CAWSEGPPYEQYF
DNA: TGTGCCTGGAGTGAGGGGCCGCCGTACGAGCAGTACTTC
V: TRBV30
J: TRBJ2-7
D: NA
size: NA

CDR3: CASSNYYEQYF
DNA: TGCGCCAGCAGCAACTACTACGAGCAGTACTTC
V: TRBV4-1
J: TRBJ2-7
D: NA
size: once

CDR3: CASSLIGLLAYSKPGQGANTEAFF
DNA: TGTGCCAGCAGCTTAATCGGACTTCTTGCGTATTCAAAACCGGGACAGGGGGCCAACACTGAAGCTTTCTTT
V: TRBV7-3
J: TRBJ1-1
D: TRBD1
size: once

CDR3: CASSLVFGQSNTGELFF
DNA: TGTGCCAGCAGCTTAGTCTTCGGACAATCGAACACCGGGGAGCTGTTTTTT
V: TRBV7-9
J: TRBJ2-2
D: NA
size: NA

CDR3: CASMQGRKESNEKLFF
DNA: TGTGCCAGCATGCAGGGCAGGAAGGAATCTAATGAAAAACTGTTTTTT
V: TRBV7-9
J: TRBJ1-4
D: NA
size: NA

CDR3: CASSHPQGTEAFF
DNA: TGTGCCAGCAGCCATCCGCAGGGTACTGAAGCTTTCTTT
V: TRBV4-2
J: TRBJ1-1
D: NA
size: NA

CDR3: CASSYSADTMTYEQYF
DNA: TGTGCCAGCAGTTACTCGGCCGATACCATGACGTACGAGCAGTACTTC
V: TRBV6-5
J: TRBJ2-7
D: NA
size: NA

CDR3: CASSLGPGGWNEQFF
DNA: TGCGCCAGCAGCTTGGGTCCAGGGGGCTGGAATGAGCAGTTCTTC
V: TRBV5-1
J: TRBJ2-1
D: TRBD1
size: NA

CDR3: CASSDRSYNSPLHF
DNA: TGTGCCAGCAGTGACAGGTCTTATAATTCACCCCTCCACTTT
V: TRBV6-1
J: TRBJ1-6
D: NA
size: NA

CDR3: CASSPGTGVNQPQHF
DNA: TGCGCCAGCAGCCCTGGGACAGGCGTCAATCAGCCCCAGCATTTT
V: TRBV4-3
J: TRBJ1-5
D: TRBD1
size: NA

CDR3: CASSTDGNYGYTF
DNA: TGTGCCAGTAGTACGGACGGTAACTATGGCTACACCTTC
V: TRBV19
J: TRBJ1-2
D: NA
size: NA

CDR3: CASSSGKGGGTYEQYF
DNA: TGTGCCAGCAGCTCCGGGAAGGGCGGGGGGACTTACGAGCAGTACTTC
V: TRBV7-9
J: TRBJ2-7
D: TRBD2
size: NA

CDR3: CASSLGGVNSETQYF
DNA: TGTGCCAGCAGCCTTGGGGGAGTCAACTCAGAGACCCAGTACTTC
V: TRBV6-5
J: TRBJ2-5
D: NA
size: NA

CDR3: CASSETPGPNSPLHF
DNA: TGTGCCAGCAGTGAAACCCCAGGGCCGAATTCACCCCTCCACTTT
V: TRBV6-1
J: TRBJ1-6
D: NA
size: NA

CDR3: CATSRGDINSGNTIYF
DNA: TGTGCCACCAGCAGAGGAGACATTAACTCTGGAAACACCATATATTTT
V: TRBV15
J: TRBJ1-3
D: NA
size: NA

CDR3: CASSLQGMNTEAFF
DNA: TGTGCCAGCAGCTTGCAAGGTATGAACACTGAAGCTTTCTTT
V: TRBV7-6
J: TRBJ1-1
D: NA
size: NA

CDR3: CSVGGGAGLIGNEQFF
DNA: TGCAGCGTTGGGGGTGGAGCGGGATTGATCGGAAATGAGCAGTTCTTC
V: TRBV29-1
J: TRBJ2-1
D: TRBD2
size: NA

CDR3: CASSPPTGEAFF
DNA: TGTGCCAGCTCACCACCGACAGGGGAAGCTTTCTTT
V: TRBV18
J: TRBJ1-1
D: TRBD1
size: few

CDR3: CSVPSGVGGEQYF
DNA: TGCAGCGTACCCAGCGGGGTGGGCGGCGAGCAGTACTTC
V: TRBV29-1
J: TRBJ2-7
D: TRBD2
size: NA

CDR3: CAWSFSADAYEQYF
DNA: TGTGCCTGGAGTTTTTCAGCGGATGCCTACGAGCAGTACTTC
V: TRBV30
J: TRBJ2-7
D: NA
size: NA

CDR3: CASSLGSQDRVGSNEQFF
DNA: TGTGCCAGCAGCTTAGGTTCCCAGGACAGGGTAGGTTCGAATGAGCAGTTCTTC
V: TRBV11-2
J: TRBJ2-1
D: TRBD1
size: NA

CDR3: CASSLTGAYEQYF
DNA: TGCGCCAGCAGCCTGACAGGGGCCTACGAGCAGTACTTC
V: TRBV5-1
J: TRBJ2-7
D: TRBD1
size: NA

CDR3: CASSSPQSEQETQYF
DNA: TGTGCCAGCAGCTCCCCCCAATCGGAACAAGAGACCCAGTACTTC
V: TRBV11-2
J: TRBJ2-5
D: NA
size: NA

CDR3: CASSLAPGQAFPYEQYF
DNA: TGCGCCAGCAGCTTGGCCCCGGGACAGGCATTTCCCTACGAGCAGTACTTC
V: TRBV5-1
J: TRBJ2-7
D: TRBD1
size: once

CDR3: CASSLDSSGELFF
DNA: TGTGCCAGCAGCTTAGATAGCTCGGGGGAGCTGTTTTTT
V: TRBV11-3
J: TRBJ2-2
D: NA
size: NA

CDR3: CASSPGGAEAFF
DNA: TGTGCCAGCAGTCCCGGGGGGGCTGAAGCTTTCTTT
V: TRBV9
J: TRBJ1-1
D: NA
size: NA

CDR3: CASSLSRVDKNIQYF
DNA: TGCGCCAGCAGCCTAAGCAGGGTGGACAAAAACATTCAGTACTTC
V: TRBV4-1
J: TRBJ2-4
D: NA
size: NA

CDR3: CASSLRGPEQYF
DNA: TGCGCCAGCAGCCTACGGGGCCCCGAGCAGTACTTC
V: TRBV5-1
J: TRBJ2-7
D: NA
size: NA

CDR3: CASSMGQNTEAFF
DNA: TGTGCCAGCAGCATGGGACAGAACACTGAAGCTTTCTTT
V: TRBV11-3
J: TRBJ1-1
D: NA
size: once

CDR3: CASSETGGSYEQYF
DNA: TGTGCCAGCAGTGAGACAGGGGGATCCTACGAGCAGTACTTC
V: TRBV28
J: TRBJ2-7
D: TRBD1
size: NA

CDR3: CASSGEGRGVNTEAFF
DNA: TGTGCCAGCAGTGGTGAGGGGCGTGGGGTGAACACTGAAGCTTTCTTT
V: TRBV2
J: TRBJ1-1
D: NA
size: NA

CDR3: CASSIVVNMNTEAFF
DNA: TGTGCCAGTAGTATAGTAGTCAACATGAACACTGAAGCTTTCTTT
V: TRBV19
J: TRBJ1-1
D: NA
size: NA

CDR3: CASSWGRSSYEQYF
DNA: TGTGCCAGCAGTTGGGGACGTAGCTCCTACGAGCAGTACTTC
V: TRBV27
J: TRBJ2-7
D: NA
size: NA

CDR3: CASSVGLIDTDTQYF
DNA: TGTGCCAGCAGCGTAGGCCTCATAGACACAGATACGCAGTATTTT
V: TRBV9
J: TRBJ2-3
D: NA
size: NA

CDR3: CASSPWTGGVDGYTF
DNA: TGTGCCAGCAGCCCCTGGACAGGAGGCGTAGATGGCTACACCTTC
V: TRBV5-4
J: TRBJ1-2
D: TRBD1
size: NA

CDR3: CATNTGGGGEKLFF
DNA: TGTGCCACTAACACAGGGGGTGGGGGTGAAAAACTGTTTTTT
V: TRBV27
J: TRBJ1-4
D: TRBD1
size: NA

CDR3: CASSSPGTSGGPTDTQYF
DNA: TGTGCCAGCAGCTCACCCGGGACTAGCGGGGGCCCCACAGATACGCAGTATTTT
V: TRBV7-2
J: TRBJ2-3
D: TRBD2
size: NA

CDR3: CASTNGGVPYEQYF
DNA: TGTGCCAGCACCAACGGGGGGGTACCCTACGAGCAGTACTTC
V: TRBV11-2
J: TRBJ2-7
D: TRBD2
size: NA

CDR3: CASSPRERGDGYF
DNA: TGTGCCAGCAGCCCCCGCGAGCGGGGGGACGGGTATTTT
V: TRBV5-6
J: TRBJ2-3
D: TRBD2
size: NA

CDR3: CASSDRDSHSNQPQHF
DNA: TGTGCCAGCAGCGACCGGGACAGTCATAGCAATCAGCCCCAGCATTTT
V: TRBV7-6
J: TRBJ1-5
D: TRBD1
size: NA

CDR3: CSARVSNEQFF
DNA: TGCAGTGCTAGGGTCTCCAATGAGCAGTTCTTC
V: TRBV20-1
J: TRBJ2-1
D: NA
size: NA

CDR3: CASTNWGTPSYEQYF
DNA: TGCGCCAGCACTAATTGGGGGACACCATCCTACGAGCAGTACTTC
V: TRBV5-1
J: TRBJ2-7
D: NA
size: NA

CDR3: CASSIQGYSYNSPLHF
DNA: TGTGCCAGTAGTATCCAGGGATACTCCTATAATTCACCCCTCCACTTT
V: TRBV19
J: TRBJ1-6
D: NA
size: NA

CDR3: CASSSWASGSHEQFF
DNA: TGTGCCAGCAGCTCCTGGGCTAGCGGGAGCCATGAGCAGTTCTTC
V: TRBV5-4
J: TRBJ2-1
D: TRBD2
size: NA

CDR3: CASSPQQGAYEQYF
DNA: TGTGCCAGCTCACCACAACAGGGGGCCTACGAGCAGTACTTC
V: TRBV18
J: TRBJ2-7
D: TRBD1
size: once

CDR3: CASSQDLDAGGAETQYF
DNA: TGCGCCAGCAGCCAAGATTTGGACGCGGGAGGAGCAGAGACCCAGTACTTC
V: TRBV4-3
J: TRBJ2-5
D: TRBD2
size: NA

CDR3: CASSEWGGMADTQYF
DNA: TGCGCCAGCAGTGAGTGGGGCGGAATGGCAGATACGCAGTATTTT
V: TRBV10-1
J: TRBJ2-3
D: NA
size: NA

CDR3: CASSHRTSGLTEQYF
DNA: TGCGCCAGCAGCCACCGGACTAGCGGCCTTACGGAGCAGTACTTC
V: TRBV4-3
J: TRBJ2-7
D: TRBD2
size: NA

CDR3: CASSPAQFSNYGYTF
DNA: TGTGCCAGCTCACCCGCGCAGTTTTCTAACTATGGCTACACCTTC
V: TRBV18
J: TRBJ1-2
D: NA
size: NA

CDR3: CASSEGTGVAYEQYF
DNA: TGTGCCAGCAGTGAAGGGACAGGGGTCGCCTACGAGCAGTACTTC
V: TRBV2
J: TRBJ2-7
D: TRBD1
size: few